What follows describes a single TCR beta chain. What it binds is not known. The record originates from a study of cytomegalovirus exposure and HLA in healthy donors. Study as a whole: The same platform was used for the 120 validation repertoires and the roughly 600 first-cohort repertoires, a later analysis reported.

Overall study results and limits: Under in vitro conditions, a few CMV-associated chains were confirmed as specific for CMV antigens. High sensitivity and specificity were reportedly achieved when the classifier diagnosed cytomegalovirus status. Rare TCR sequences predominated, though certain public TCRs were found in many donors.

CDR3 length: 15 residues. Deletions cut 5 bases from V and 7 bases from J, with 19 bases between. Germline CDR1 PRHDT, CDR2 FYEKMQ (reference sequence). Repertoires were generated with immunoSEQ multiplex PCR, while TCRdb's copy carries only in-frame clones and drops some. The table lists around 110,000 clones, roughly nine tenths of them singletons. Sequenced: PBMCs. The sequence came from a woman aged 18-29 years in good health and CMV-seropositive. This chain links TRBV13 with TRBJ2-3; a weak D match, TRBD1 (5 bases). CDR3 sequence: CASSHLYQGHNTQYF. DNA for the CDR3: TGTGCCAGCAGCCATTTGTACCAGGGCCACAATACGCAGTATTTT.